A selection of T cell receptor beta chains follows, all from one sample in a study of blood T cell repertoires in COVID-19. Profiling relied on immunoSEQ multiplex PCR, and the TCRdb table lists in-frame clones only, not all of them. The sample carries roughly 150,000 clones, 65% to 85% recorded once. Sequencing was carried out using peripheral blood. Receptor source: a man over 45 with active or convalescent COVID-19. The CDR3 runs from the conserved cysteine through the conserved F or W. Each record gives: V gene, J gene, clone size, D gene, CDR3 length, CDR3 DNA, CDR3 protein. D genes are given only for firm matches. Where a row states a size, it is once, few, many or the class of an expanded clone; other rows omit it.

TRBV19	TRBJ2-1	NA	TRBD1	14	TGTGCCAGCAGAACCGGGACAGGGAGCAATGAGCAGTTCTTC	CASRTGTGSNEQFF
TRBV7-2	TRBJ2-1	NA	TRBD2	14	TGTGCCAGCAGACCGGGACTAGCGGGATCCGGCGAGTTCTTC	CASRPGLAGSGEFF
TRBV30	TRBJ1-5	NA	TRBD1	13	TGTGCCTGGCAGACAGGGGGAGGTCAGCCCCAGCATTTT	CAWQTGGGQPQHF
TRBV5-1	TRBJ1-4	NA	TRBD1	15	TGCGCCAGCAGCTTGGCCGGGACAGACAATGAAAAACTGTTTTTT	CASSLAGTDNEKLFF
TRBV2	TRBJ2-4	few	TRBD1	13	TGTGCCAGCAGCGGACAGGGGGCCAGCATTCAGTACTTC	CASSGQGASIQYF
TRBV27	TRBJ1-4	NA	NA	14	TGTGCCAGCAGGCCCACGGGGAGCGGTGAAAAACTGTTTTTT	CASRPTGSGEKLFF
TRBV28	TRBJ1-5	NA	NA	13	TGTGCCAGCAGTTTATTTGGGCGTCAGCCCCAGCATTTT	CASSLFGRQPQHF
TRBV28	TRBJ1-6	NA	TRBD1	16	TGTGCCAGCAGCCCTTCGGACAGGGGAGGAAATTCACCCCTCCACTTT	CASSPSDRGGNSPLHF
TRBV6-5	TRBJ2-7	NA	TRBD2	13	TGTGCCGTTAGGGGACTACTACCCTACGAGCAGTACTTC	CAVRGLLPYEQYF
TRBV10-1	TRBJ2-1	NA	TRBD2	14	TGCGCCAGCAGCTCTAGCGGGGGGCGGAATGAGCAGTTCTTC	CASSSSGGRNEQFF
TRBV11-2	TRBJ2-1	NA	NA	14	TGTGCCAGCAGCTTAGCGGGCAGACAGAATGAGCAGTTCTTC	CASSLAGRQNEQFF
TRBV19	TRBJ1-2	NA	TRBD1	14	TGTGCCAGTAGTATGCGGGACAGGGTCTATGGCTACACCTTC	CASSMRDRVYGYTF
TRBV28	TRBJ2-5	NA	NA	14	TGTGCCAGCAGTTTTGGGCAGTTCCAAGAGACCCAGTACTTC	CASSFGQFQETQYF
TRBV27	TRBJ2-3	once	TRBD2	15	TGTGCCAGCAGATCTACTAGCGAAAGCACAGATACGCAGTATTTT	CASRSTSESTDTQYF
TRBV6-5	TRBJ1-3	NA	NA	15	TGTGCCAGCAGTTACGATTCAGGGGCCGGAAACACCATATATTTT	CASSYDSGAGNTIYF
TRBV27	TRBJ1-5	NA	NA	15	TGTGCCAGCAGTTCGACCCCCCGGGGCAATCAGCCCCAGCATTTT	CASSSTPRGNQPQHF
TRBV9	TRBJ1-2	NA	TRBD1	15	TGTGCCAGCAGCGCCACAGACAGGGGAGTCTATGGCTACACCTTC	CASSATDRGVYGYTF
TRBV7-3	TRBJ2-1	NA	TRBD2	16	TGTGCCAGCAGCTTTGGGCCTAGCGGGAGAAACAATGAGCAGTTCTTC	CASSFGPSGRNNEQFF